A selection of T cell receptor beta chains follows, all from one sample in a study of beta chain features in type 1 diabetes. The assay was immunoSEQ multiplex PCR, and TCRdb's table has in-frame clones only and misses some. Among 300,000 or so clones listed, less than 10% were seen once. The sample was central memory CD4+ T cells from blood. These receptors all stem from a woman between 18 and 29 years old in good health. The conserved cysteine and the conserved F or W are not part of the CDR3 here. Fields, in order: V gene, D gene, J gene, CDR3 protein. A D gene is named only where the DNA matches it firmly.

TRBV7-9	TRBD1	TRBJ1-1	ASSEGQGGNTEAF
TRBV9	TRBD1	TRBJ1-2	ASSVDPDRGYYGYT
TRBV4-2	NA	TRBJ2-5	ASSQERTRGQETQY
TRBV15	NA	TRBJ2-3	ATSGEDPAAAY
TRBV20-1	NA	TRBJ2-7	SAREQYEQY
TRBV28	TRBD1	TRBJ1-4	ASSSRQGANEKLF
TRBV19	TRBD2	TRBJ2-1	ASSIRASGASYNEQF
TRBV28	TRBD2	TRBJ2-6	ASSPRSGGPSGANVLT
TRBV7-2	NA	TRBJ2-7	ASSQDLWRYEQY
TRBV2	NA	TRBJ1-2	ASRGTGARYGYT
TRBV5-4	NA	TRBJ2-7	ASSSGRSFEQY
TRBV28	TRBD1	TRBJ1-5	ASTELDDRAQPQH
TRBV15	NA	TRBJ2-2	ATSGGFATGELF
TRBV5-1	NA	TRBJ2-5	ASSLRPERGETQY
TRBV15	TRBD1	TRBJ1-2	ATSTRTGGRTNYGYT
TRBV9	NA	TRBJ2-2	ASSPRSTSNTGELF
TRBV9	TRBD2	TRBJ2-7	ASSVAPYSSGRIYEQY
TRBV2	NA	TRBJ2-3	ASSELAFATDTQY
TRBV11-1	NA	TRBJ2-1	ASSLVAAPYNEQF
TRBV7-8	TRBD1	TRBJ2-1	ASSSQTGESEQF
TRBV19	NA	TRBJ2-1	ASSKQGAGEGEQF
TRBV7-9	NA	TRBJ1-5	ASSRGLDGSNQPQH
TRBV7-8	NA	TRBJ1-3	ASSLGGPRGIY
TRBV28	NA	TRBJ1-2	ASSLLGRYGYT
TRBV28	TRBD1	TRBJ2-1	ASSSRQGEQF
TRBV7-9	NA	TRBJ2-7	ASSLASTYEQY
TRBV18	NA	TRBJ2-6	ASLGLSGANVLT
TRBV7-3	TRBD2	TRBJ2-3	ASSLVAGGPPDTQY
TRBV18	TRBD2	TRBJ2-7	ASSPRTSRREALYEQY
TRBV4-3	NA	TRBJ1-1	ASSQGRQANTEAF
TRBV9	NA	TRBJ2-3	ASKPGVSTDTQY
TRBV1	NA	TRBJ2-1	TSSQAFLASDEQF
TRBV6-5	NA	TRBJ2-7	ASSYDGSVEYEQY
TRBV28	TRBD1	TRBJ2-6	ASSPPGQGISGANVLT
TRBV15	TRBD1	TRBJ2-3	ATSSLRGPDTQY
TRBV4-2	NA	TRBJ2-5	ASGQPGHQETQY
TRBV6-6	NA	TRBJ2-3	ASSETSGSDTQY
TRBV4-3	NA	TRBJ2-1	ASSQSRLGPEYNEQF
TRBV28	TRBD2	TRBJ2-1	ASRQPLAGRKEQF
TRBV9	TRBD2	TRBJ2-2	ASSELADYTGELF
TRBV11-2	TRBD2	TRBJ2-1	ASSPGTSESKQF
TRBV28	NA	TRBJ2-6	ASSSHSGANVLT
TRBV13	TRBD2	TRBJ2-4	ASSLYRREVAKNIQY
TRBV7-2	TRBD1	TRBJ1-4	ASSLAYRGRANEKLF
TRBV2	TRBD2	TRBJ2-1	ASSDPSGRKEF
TRBV9	NA	TRBJ1-2	ASSADGGASHGYT
TRBV5-4	NA	TRBJ2-7	ASSSHREPLQEQY
TRBV5-4	NA	TRBJ2-3	ASSATDTDTQY
TRBV4-1	NA	TRBJ1-4	ASSPQGTNEKLF
TRBV6-6	NA	TRBJ2-5	ASTRKKGIQQETQY
TRBV28	TRBD2	TRBJ2-5	ASRRLAGGAETQY
TRBV10-1	NA	TRBJ2-5	ASSEGGDMRTQY
TRBV5-1	NA	TRBJ2-7	ASSLEANAYEQY
TRBV5-1	NA	TRBJ2-7	ASSGSPGANSYEQY
TRBV7-9	NA	TRBJ2-5	ASARGGETQY
TRBV7-2	NA	TRBJ2-2	ASSRNARGTGELF
TRBV7-2	NA	TRBJ1-2	ASSLAGSDANYGYT
TRBV2	NA	TRBJ2-2	ASREQGTNTGELF